This paragraph reports one T cell receptor beta chain. What it recognizes is unknown. TCRdb keeps only in-frame clones here, not all; method: immunoSEQ multiplex PCR. This table has approximately 91,000 clones, 75% to 90% appearing once. This sample is part of a study of glioma-infiltrating T cells after dendritic cell vaccination. The time point denotes: after dendritic cell vaccination, including at tumor progression/relapse. Findings and limits, study-wide: Higher TCR clonality did not directly relate to longer survival.

J was trimmed by 4 bases and V by 2 bases; bases with no gene match: 10. This CDR3 spans 16 amino acids. Per germline, CDR1 KGHSH and CDR2 LQKENI. The chain recombines TRBV18 with TRBJ1-2, with 7 bases matching TRBD1. This clonotype was sampled from a human donor with glioblastoma. This material consisted of blood, taken after dendritic cell vaccination. CDR3 sequence reads: CASSPSSTRDSYGYTF. The CDR3 DNA is TGTGCCAGCTCACCATCTTCTACCCGGGACAGCTATGGCTACACCTTC. The whole variable domain, remainder taken from reference TRBV18 and TRBJ1-2, is NAGVMQNPRHLVRRRGQEARLRCSPMKGHSHVYWYRQLPEEGLKFMVYLQKENIIDESGMPKERFSAEFPKEGPSILRIQQVVRGDSAAYFCASSPSSTRDSYGYTFGSGTRLTVV.